The rows below give T cell receptor beta chains drawn from one sample of a study of CD8 T cells in ankylosing spondylitis. TCRdb analysed the 5' RACE reads with MiXCR anew, one entry per CDR3 protein. This repertoire shows about 240,000 distinct CDR3 sequences, 9.5% to 12% found once; its top ten account for roughly 6.8%. Source material: blood, either unsorted or a sorted T cell fraction (not recorded which). These receptors all come from a male donor with ankylosing spondylitis or in good health (not recorded which). CDR3s include the opening cysteine and the closing phenylalanine or tryptophan. Fields, in order: D gene, V gene, J gene, clone size, CDR3 protein, CDR3 DNA. A D gene is named only where the DNA matches it firmly. Where a row states a size, it is once, few, many or the class of an expanded clone; other rows omit it.

D gene: -; V gene: TRBV6-1; J gene: TRBJ1-4; clone size: many; CDR3 protein: CASSQIGTAPKLFF; CDR3 DNA: TGTGCCAGCAGTCAAATAGGGACGGCGCCGAAACTGTTTTTT
D gene: -; V gene: TRBV29-1; J gene: TRBJ1-1; clone size: -; CDR3 protein: CSVMDPGEAFF; CDR3 DNA: TGCAGCGTGATGGATCCGGGGGAAGCTTTCTTT
D gene: -; V gene: TRBV12-3/TRBV12-4; J gene: TRBJ2-1; clone size: many; CDR3 protein: CASSYGSNEQFF; CDR3 DNA: TGTGCCAGCAGTTACGGTAGCAATGAGCAGTTCTTC
D gene: TRBD2; V gene: TRBV7-8; J gene: TRBJ2-2; clone size: many; CDR3 protein: CASRYRRTSGRNTGELFF; CDR3 DNA: TGTGCCAGCAGGTATAGACGGACTAGCGGGAGGAACACCGGGGAGCTGTTTTTT
D gene: -; V gene: TRBV28; J gene: TRBJ2-7; clone size: many; CDR3 protein: CASSQFENTLREQYF; CDR3 DNA: TGTGCCAGCAGTCAGTTTGAGAATACCTTAAGGGAGCAGTACTTC
D gene: TRBD2; V gene: TRBV28; J gene: TRBJ2-2; clone size: few; CDR3 protein: CAIRLAAGELFF; CDR3 DNA: TGTGCAATAAGACTAGCAGCCGGGGAGCTGTTTTTT
D gene: TRBD2; V gene: TRBV7-9; J gene: TRBJ2-1; clone size: few; CDR3 protein: CASSGSGTSGQREQFF; CDR3 DNA: TGTGCCAGCAGCGGGTCCGGGACTAGCGGGCAAAGGGAGCAGTTCTTC
D gene: TRBD1; V gene: TRBV5-1; J gene: TRBJ1-1; clone size: -; CDR3 protein: CASSWRGQGDTEAFF; CDR3 DNA: TGCGCCAGCAGCTGGAGGGGACAGGGGGATACTGAAGCTTTCTTT
D gene: TRBD1; V gene: TRBV7-2; J gene: TRBJ2-5; clone size: -; CDR3 protein: CASSFLGTDQETQYF; CDR3 DNA: TGTGCCAGCAGCTTTCTCGGGACAGACCAAGAGACCCAGTACTTC
D gene: -; V gene: TRBV3-1; J gene: TRBJ2-3; clone size: many; CDR3 protein: CASSQFTGHSTDTQYF; CDR3 DNA: TGTGCCAGCAGCCAATTTACGGGACATTCGACAGATACGCAGTATTTT
D gene: -; V gene: TRBV5-1; J gene: TRBJ1-1; clone size: many; CDR3 protein: CASSEGPNTEAFF; CDR3 DNA: TGCGCCAGCAGCGAAGGACCGAACACTGAAGCTTTCTTT
D gene: -; V gene: TRBV12-3/TRBV12-4; J gene: TRBJ2-5; clone size: -; CDR3 protein: CASSFAGQVQNQETQYF; CDR3 DNA: TGTGCCAGCAGTTTCGCCGGCCAGGTACAGAACCAAGAGACCCAGTACTTC
D gene: TRBD2; V gene: TRBV10-3; J gene: TRBJ2-2; clone size: many; CDR3 protein: CATWGLAGVGTGELFF; CDR3 DNA: TGTGCCACCTGGGGACTAGCGGGAGTTGGCACCGGGGAGCTGTTTTTT
D gene: -; V gene: TRBV14; J gene: TRBJ2-2; clone size: many; CDR3 protein: CASSQDRTADFNTGELFF; CDR3 DNA: TGTGCCAGCAGCCAAGATCGGACAGCCGATTTCAACACCGGGGAGCTGTTTTTT
D gene: TRBD1; V gene: TRBV5-1; J gene: TRBJ2-3; clone size: many; CDR3 protein: CASSWGQGEHTQYF; CDR3 DNA: TGCGCCAGCAGCTGGGGACAGGGCGAGCATACGCAGTATTTT
D gene: -; V gene: TRBV5-1; J gene: TRBJ2-7; clone size: many; CDR3 protein: CASSWDNAYEQYF; CDR3 DNA: TGCGCCAGCAGCTGGGACAATGCCTACGAGCAGTACTTC
D gene: -; V gene: TRBV3-1; J gene: TRBJ1-2; clone size: few; CDR3 protein: CASSQLGHTNYGYTF; CDR3 DNA: TGTGCCAGCAGCCAGCTGGGACATACTAACTATGGCTACACCTTC
D gene: -; V gene: TRBV29-1; J gene: TRBJ2-1; clone size: -; CDR3 protein: CSVGTSLYNEQFF; CDR3 DNA: TGCAGCGTTGGGACTTCTCTTTACAATGAGCAGTTCTTC
D gene: -; V gene: TRBV20-1; J gene: TRBJ1-1; clone size: -; CDR3 protein: CSARKGGVVTEAFF; CDR3 DNA: TGCAGTGCTAGAAAGGGAGGGGTCGTCACTGAAGCTTTCTTT
D gene: TRBD2; V gene: TRBV14; J gene: TRBJ2-1; clone size: many; CDR3 protein: CASSQDRLAGIYNEQFF; CDR3 DNA: TGTGCCAGCAGCCAAGACCGCCTAGCGGGAATATACAATGAGCAGTTCTTC
D gene: -; V gene: TRBV10-3; J gene: TRBJ2-2; clone size: many; CDR3 protein: CAIMGVNTGELFF; CDR3 DNA: TGTGCCATCATGGGGGTGAACACCGGGGAGCTGTTTTTT
D gene: TRBD2; V gene: TRBV27; J gene: TRBJ2-1; clone size: many; CDR3 protein: CASSPISPWRGANEQFF; CDR3 DNA: TGTGCCAGCAGTCCAATTTCTCCTTGGCGGGGGGCCAATGAGCAGTTCTTC
D gene: -; V gene: TRBV12-3/TRBV12-4; J gene: TRBJ1-1; clone size: many; CDR3 protein: CASTFGGGTEAFF; CDR3 DNA: TGTGCCAGCACCTTTGGGGGGGGAACTGAAGCTTTCTTT
D gene: -; V gene: TRBV5-1; J gene: TRBJ1-5; clone size: many; CDR3 protein: CASSLDGGGGNQPQHF; CDR3 DNA: TGCGCCAGCAGCTTGGATGGGGGTGGAGGCAATCAGCCCCAGCATTTT
D gene: TRBD2; V gene: TRBV5-1; J gene: TRBJ2-3; clone size: few; CDR3 protein: CASSLVGGRAWDTQYF; CDR3 DNA: TGCGCCAGCAGCTTGGTGGGCGGGAGGGCCTGGGATACGCAGTATTTT
D gene: -; V gene: TRBV27; J gene: TRBJ2-2; clone size: many; CDR3 protein: CASTRGSGELFF; CDR3 DNA: TGTGCCAGTACCCGGGGTTCGGGGGAGCTGTTTTTT
D gene: -; V gene: TRBV5-1; J gene: TRBJ1-4; clone size: many; CDR3 protein: CASSFGSVEEKLFF; CDR3 DNA: TGCGCCAGCAGCTTCGGGTCGGTAGAAGAAAAACTGTTTTTT
D gene: -; V gene: TRBV12-3/TRBV12-4; J gene: TRBJ2-1; clone size: many; CDR3 protein: CASSQFRDSLYNEQFF; CDR3 DNA: TGTGCCAGCAGTCAGTTCCGGGACTCACTATACAATGAGCAGTTCTTC
D gene: -; V gene: TRBV6-5; J gene: TRBJ1-3; clone size: many; CDR3 protein: CASSYSRKGPSSGNTIYF; CDR3 DNA: TGTGCCAGCAGTTACTCGAGGAAAGGGCCGAGCTCTGGAAACACCATATATTTT
D gene: -; V gene: TRBV9; J gene: TRBJ2-7; clone size: many; CDR3 protein: CASSVEIGTSYEQYF; CDR3 DNA: TGTGCCAGCAGCGTTGAGATCGGGACTTCCTACGAGCAGTACTTC
D gene: -; V gene: TRBV12-3/TRBV12-4; J gene: TRBJ2-1; clone size: many; CDR3 protein: CASSFIIASFYNEQFF; CDR3 DNA: TGTGCCAGCAGTTTTATTATCGCTAGTTTTTACAATGAGCAGTTCTTC
D gene: -; V gene: TRBV7-8; J gene: TRBJ1-1; clone size: many; CDR3 protein: CASSLAGEYSEAFF; CDR3 DNA: TGTGCCAGCAGCTTAGCAGGGGAGTATTCTGAAGCTTTCTTT
D gene: -; V gene: TRBV7-9; J gene: TRBJ2-5; clone size: many; CDR3 protein: CASSPLATNQETQYF; CDR3 DNA: TGTGCCAGCAGCCCCCTAGCCACTAACCAAGAGACCCAGTACTTC
D gene: -; V gene: TRBV6-1; J gene: TRBJ2-3; clone size: many; CDR3 protein: CASMSESTDTQYF; CDR3 DNA: TGTGCCAGCATGAGCGAGAGCACAGATACGCAGTATTTT
D gene: TRBD1; V gene: TRBV11-2; J gene: TRBJ1-1; clone size: few; CDR3 protein: CASSFSFRDSVSGAFF; CDR3 DNA: TGTGCCAGCAGCTTCTCCTTCCGGGACAGCGTTTCTGGAGCTTTCTTT
D gene: TRBD1; V gene: TRBV5-1; J gene: TRBJ2-2; clone size: many; CDR3 protein: CASSSRTGANTGELFF; CDR3 DNA: TGCGCCAGCAGCTCCCGGACAGGGGCAAACACCGGGGAGCTGTTTTTT
D gene: -; V gene: TRBV2; J gene: TRBJ2-7; clone size: few; CDR3 protein: CASSATYEQYF; CDR3 DNA: TGTGCCAGCAGCGCTACATACGAGCAGTACTTC
D gene: -; V gene: TRBV5-1; J gene: TRBJ2-1; clone size: -; CDR3 protein: CASSNRDSRIEQFF; CDR3 DNA: TGCGCCAGCAGCAACCGGGATAGCCGAATCGAGCAGTTCTTC
D gene: -; V gene: TRBV5-1; J gene: TRBJ2-7; clone size: many; CDR3 protein: CASSPKGSGGYEQYF; CDR3 DNA: TGCGCCAGCAGCCCTAAGGGCAGCGGCGGCTACGAGCAGTACTTC
D gene: -; V gene: TRBV27; J gene: TRBJ1-2; clone size: -; CDR3 protein: CASSFLPVLQAGNYYTF; CDR3 DNA: TGTGCCAGCAGTTTCCTGCCCGTTTTACAAGCGGGGAACTACTACACCTTC
D gene: TRBD1; V gene: TRBV6-2/TRBV6-3; J gene: TRBJ2-3; clone size: few; CDR3 protein: CASNSGQAYRDTQYF; CDR3 DNA: TGTGCCAGCAACTCCGGACAGGCCTACAGAGATACGCAGTATTTT
D gene: -; V gene: TRBV20-1; J gene: TRBJ2-3; clone size: many; CDR3 protein: CSAPHQVITDTQYF; CDR3 DNA: TGCAGTGCTCCCCACCAGGTGATCACAGATACGCAGTATTTT
D gene: -; V gene: TRBV15; J gene: TRBJ2-1; clone size: many; CDR3 protein: CATSTLARSSYNEQFF; CDR3 DNA: TGTGCCACCAGCACCTTAGCGAGGAGCTCCTACAATGAGCAGTTCTTC
D gene: TRBD2; V gene: TRBV28; J gene: TRBJ2-7; clone size: few; CDR3 protein: CASSLWSSGSYEQYF; CDR3 DNA: TGTGCCAGCAGTTTATGGTCTAGCGGGTCCTACGAGCAGTACTTC
D gene: -; V gene: TRBV5-6; J gene: TRBJ1-6; clone size: few; CDR3 protein: CASSGTGSSYNSPLHF; CDR3 DNA: TGTGCCAGCAGCGGGACCGGGAGCTCCTATAATTCACCCCTCCACTTT